This T cell receptor (beta chain) was obtained from a study of cytomegalovirus exposure and HLA in healthy donors. Worth noting for this clone: Its target is not known.

The V gene lost 0 bases and the J gene lost 6 bases, with 11 bases spanning the gap. Looked up from germline, CDR1 is GTSNPN and CDR2 is SVGIG (reference sequence). The CDR3 totals 14 residues. Whole-study findings and limits: Some TCR beta chains (164 of them) were listed as cytomegalovirus-associated.

The repertoire was sequenced with immunoSEQ multiplex PCR; TCRdb's copy has only in-frame clones and lacks some. Of roughly 150,000 clones listed, 80% to 85% are singletons. Sequencing used PBMCs. The TCR sequence derives from a man aged 25 to 40 in good health and CMV-seropositive. The chain combines TRBV30 with TRBJ2-2, with D perhaps TRBD2 (5 bases). In DNA, the CDR3 is TGTGCCTGGAGTGTAGGAGGCGCGGCCGGGGAGCTGTTTTTT. Translating it yields CAWSVGGAAGELFF.